What follows describes a single T cell receptor beta chain. These data belong to a study of blood T cell repertoires in COVID-19. Study as a whole: COVID-19 samples, acute and convalescent, were from the United States, Italy and Spain. T cells, B-cell-depleted T cells, or PBMCs provided the cDNA or gDNA that served as material.

CDR3 length equals 12 residues. V was clipped by 1 base and J by 6 bases; unmatched bases: 2. Germline V lookup: CDR1 GTSNPN, CDR2 SVGIG (reference sequence). Original data processing: Amplification from reference gene primers served as the basis for estimated nucleated cell counts. Sequenced by immunoSEQ multiplex PCR; TCRdb stores in-frame clones only, minus some. V, J and clone size derive from that table, while D and trimming were established from the DNA sequence. The table shows 180,000 or so clones, with about 70% occurring only once. The rearrangement links TRBV30 to TRBJ2-7, with 8 bases lining up with TRBD1. The receptor was isolated from a woman between 50 and 59 years old with active or convalescent COVID-19. Material: peripheral blood. As DNA, the CDR3 is TGTGCCTGGAGTGCAGACAGGGGCGAGCAGTACTTC. Encoded protein: CAWSADRGEQYF.